Presented here are 22 T cell receptor beta chains from one specimen sequenced in a study of human T cells and chemical hapten exposure (dated by TCRdb to about 2021). Taken with the paper, the label for time point translates to: patch test 2, 6 weeks after DPC sensitization. Explained via the paper, the treatment or condition label denotes: therapeutic diphenylcyclopropenone sensitization with weekly scalp DPC. Total RNA was extracted from unfractionated whole blood that had been collected in Tempus Blood RNA tubes. The library was made by RACE. TCRdb shows the sequencer as NextSeq 500. The public reads were reanalyzed by TCRdb: fastp trimming at Q25, MiXCR alignment, in-frame beta chains only. Each record represents a unique CDR3 protein, reported with the most common genes and DNA among its rows. This sample holds tens of thousands of distinct CDR3 sequences; 8.5% to 10% were observed only once. Of the sample, 11% to 15% is held by the ten largest clones.

Sequenced here: whole blood, sampled in connection with sensitization to the hapten diphenylcyclopropenone (DPC). Every receptor here comes from a woman under 40 with alopecia areata. Some clones in this sample may be carry-over from other donors' samples.

Many counts were recorded for this clonotype. CDR3 DNA: TGCAGTGCCAACGGACTGGGTGAGCGAGCCCTCCACTTT. This codes for CSANGLGERALHF. The rearrangement links TRBV20-1 to TRBJ1-6, with D unclear. V lost 6 bases and J 14 bases, leaving 20 bases between the germline ends. Germline CDR1 and CDR2: DFQATT and SNEGSKA (reference sequence). The CDR3 length is 13 residues.

This clonotype was picked up many times. The chain combines TRBV4-1 with TRBJ2-2; TRBD1 matches 8 bases. The germline gives CDR1 MGHRA, CDR2 YSYEKL. The CDR3 contains 17 residues. With 2 bases clipped from V and 2 bases from J, the junction kept 7 bases outside the gene matches. This CDR3 reads CASSQYLQGGNTGELFF. The CDR3 DNA follows: TGCGCCAGCAGCCAATACCTACAGGGGGGAAACACCGGGGAGCTGTTTTTT.

There are many counts of this clonotype. This rearrangement joins TRBV7-8 to TRBJ2-2; the D gene is possibly TRBD1 (5 bases). V lost 4 bases and J lost 3, with 12 bases in between. Germline V gene lookup returns CDR1 SGHVS and CDR2 FQNEAQ. This CDR3 is 15 amino acids long. The CDR3 loop is CASSWAGQYTGELFF. CDR3 DNA sequence: TGTGCCAGCAGCTGGGCAGGGCAATACACCGGGGAGCTGTTTTTT.

This clonotype was counted at least ten times. This rearrangement joins TRBV25-1 to TRBJ2-3; D is ambiguous. Trimming removed 7 bases from V and 1 base from J, with 21 bases in between. This CDR3 is 17 amino acids long. Germline CDR1 reads MGHDK; CDR2 reads SYGVNS. DNA for the CDR3: TGTGCCAGCACCCACCCGGGCTTTGTTGGTGGCACAGATACGCAGTATTTT. The encoded protein is CASTHPGFVGGTDTQYF.

V gene TRBV28 combines with J gene TRBJ2-4; D unclear. CDR1 is MDHEN, CDR2 SYDVKM, per germline. The CDR3 is 17 residues long. V was cut by 1 base and J by 3 bases, with 16 bases left in between. The CDR3 bases are TGTGCCAGCAGTTTATCCCCGGCTATTTGGGGCAAAAACATTCAGTACTTC. It codes for CASSLSPAIWGKNIQYF.

This clonotype was counted at least ten times. The rearrangement joins TRBV11-3 to TRBJ2-2; the D is unclear. The CDR3 extends over 17 amino acids. The germline CDR1 and CDR2 sequences are SGHNT and YENEEA. With 4 bases removed from V and 2 bases from J, the gap between germline ends came to 17 bases. The CDR3 loop reads CASSSIFGRANTGELFF. CDR3 DNA: TGTGCCAGCAGCTCGATTTTCGGAAGGGCCAACACCGGGGAGCTGTTTTTT.

This sequence joins TRBV7-2 and TRBJ2-3; TRBD2 aligns across 11 bases. The CDR3 length is 14 residues. V lost 6 bases and J lost 6; bases outside the gene matches: 5. Germline V gene lookup returns CDR1 SGHTA and CDR2 FQGNSA. The CDR3 sequence: CASSPGLAGDTQYF. The CDR3 bases are TGTGCCAGCAGTCCTGGACTAGCGGGCGATACGCAGTATTTT.

This clonotype has a handful of counts. The V and J genes are TRBV6-1 and TRBJ2-2; D gene unclear. Germline V gene data show CDR1 as MNHNS and CDR2 as SASEGT. The CDR3 has 14 amino acids. The V end was cut by 5 bases, the J end by 2 bases, with 9 bases between. DNA for the CDR3: TGTGCCAGCAGTTCTATCGGAAACACCGGGGAGCTGTTTTTT. Protein sequence: CASSSIGNTGELFF.

In its sample, this clonotype was seen many times. The chain recombines TRBV11-2 with TRBJ2-1; a possible D gene is TRBD1 (5 bases). Germline values: CDR1 SGHAT, CDR2 FQNNGV. CDR3 size: 13 residues. Between the trimmed V and J ends, which lost 1 base and 10 bases, there was a span of 11 bases. CDR3 residues: CASSLGGLGEQFF. The CDR3 nucleotides read TGTGCCAGCAGCTTAGGGGGCCTGGGGGAGCAGTTCTTC.

This clonotype was seen only a few times. This chain joins TRBV7-2 and TRBJ1-1, with TRBD1 as a possible D gene (6 bases). Germline V gives CDR1 SGHTA, CDR2 FQGNSA. V was pared by 4 bases and J by 4 bases, with 19 bases between. The CDR3 has 16 residues. The CDR3 nucleotides are TGTGCCAGCAGCTCAACAGGGTGGGGGGAAGGCACTGAAGCTTTCTTT. Translation gives CASSSTGWGEGTEAFF.

This clonotype appeared many times. This chain uses TRBV7-9 with TRBJ1-1; D unresolved. Trimming took off 3 bases at V and 0 bases at J, with 5 bases between the two ends. Germline CDR1 reads SEHNR; CDR2 reads FQNEAQ (reference sequence). The length of the CDR3 is 13 residues. The CDR3 sequence: CASSFAVNTEAFF. The CDR3 DNA is TGTGCCAGCAGCTTTGCTGTGAACACTGAAGCTTTCTTT.

In this sample, this clonotype turned up many times. The chain carries TRBV12-3 or TRBV12-4 and TRBJ2-2; 7 nucleotides agree with TRBD1. V lost 5 bases, J lost 5 bases, and 5 bases stayed unmatched. The CDR3 has 14 residues. The CDR3 coding sequence is TGTGCCAGCAGTGAGACGGGACAGACCGGGGAGCTGTTTTTT. It codes for CASSETGQTGELFF.

The chain has TRBV7-2 and TRBJ2-2; D not certain. The V and J ends lost 4 bases and 7 bases respectively, with 7 bases between them. Germline V CDR1 and CDR2: SGHTA, FQGNSA. The CDR3 covers 12 residues. The CDR3 DNA reads TGTGCCAGCAGCTCCTCAGTCGGGGAGCTGTTTTTT. Amino acids: CASSSSVGELFF.

This clonotype was seen ten or more times. This chain connects TRBV5-6 to TRBJ1-1; possibly TRBD1 for D (5 bases). Germline CDR1 and CDR2: SGHDT and YYEEEE. Between the trimmed V and J ends, which lost 4 bases and 2 bases, there was a span of 12 bases. This CDR3 is 14 amino acids long. The CDR3 DNA reads as TGTGCCAGCAGCCGAGGGACGCCTAACACTGAAGCTTTCTTT. It specifies CASSRGTPNTEAFF.

The chain combines TRBV3-1 with TRBJ1-1; weak D call: TRBD1 (5 bases). There are 13 residues in the CDR3. Deletions cut 8 bases from V and 1 base from J, with 11 bases between. Germline CDR1 reads LGHDT; CDR2 reads YNNKEL (reference sequence). CDR3 protein: CASQGTRNTEAFF. CDR3 coding DNA: TGTGCCAGCCAAGGGACTAGGAACACTGAAGCTTTCTTT. Filled out from reference TRBV3-1 and TRBJ1-1, the complete variable domain reads DTAVSQTPKYLVTQMGNDKSIKCEQNLGHDTMYWYKQDSKKFLKIMFSYNNKELIINETVPNRFSPKSPDKAHLNLHINSLELGDSAVYFCASQGTRNTEAFFGQGTRLTVV.

This clonotype occurred many times. The gene calls are TRBV29-1 and TRBJ1-2; D gene unclear. This CDR3 is built from 13 residues. The germline V gene encodes CDR1 SQVTM and CDR2 ANQGSEA. Trimming cost V 4 bases and J 0 bases, with 9 bases left between them. The CDR3 region is CSVGHLANYGYTF. The CDR3 DNA is TGCAGCGTTGGACACCTAGCTAACTATGGCTACACCTTC.

There are a few counts of this clonotype. The CDR3 protein is CASGTVGTSQTQYF. The CDR3 DNA reads TGTGCCAGCGGGACAGTGGGGACTAGTCAGACGCAGTATTTT. V is TRBV12-3 or TRBV12-4 and J is TRBJ2-3, with D possibly being TRBD2 (8 bases). The CDR3 has 14 residues. Trimming left V 8 bases short and J 9 bases short, with 21 bases between.

This clonotype was picked up many times. J is TRBJ1-1 and V is TRBV18; D unclear. The germline V gene has CDR1 KGHSH and CDR2 LQKENI. V lost 4 bases, J lost 8 bases, and 14 bases lay in between. The CDR3 is 13 amino acids. CDR3 region: CASSRPPGLEAFF. As DNA, the CDR3 is TGTGCCAGCTCACGGCCCCCCGGTCTGGAAGCTTTCTTT.

Only a few counts were recorded for this clonotype. J is TRBJ2-5 and V is TRBV7-2; D is ambiguous. V lost 1 base to trimming and J lost 3 bases, with 6 bases between them. CDR1 and CDR2 (germline): SGHTA, FQGNSA. The CDR3 is made up of 13 amino acids. The CDR3 bases are TGTGCCAGCAGCTTAGATCCGGAAGAGACCCAGTACTTC. Translating gives CASSLDPEETQYF.

V usage is TRBV28 and J usage is TRBJ2-7; TRBD1 matches at 11 bases. Looked up from germline, CDR1 is MDHEN and CDR2 is SYDVKM. With V trimmed by 5 bases and J by 7 bases, 7 bases remained unmatched. The CDR3 has 14 amino acids. DNA of the CDR3: TGTGCCAGCAGTCTTGGACAGGGGGCGCGGGAGCAGTACTTC. Protein sequence: CASSLGQGAREQYF.

The chain is built from TRBV7-9 and TRBJ2-7; 7 nucleotides match TRBD1. The length of the CDR3 is 14 residues. Germline V gives CDR1 SEHNR, CDR2 FQNEAQ (reference sequence). Trimming cost V 2 bases and J 5 bases; bases outside gene matches: 6. CDR3 residues: CASSLTAGGDEQYF. As DNA, the CDR3 is TGTGCCAGCAGCTTAACTGCAGGGGGAGACGAGCAGTACTTC.

This clonotype came up many times. The J gene is TRBJ1-6, the V gene TRBV20-1, with D possibly TRBD1 on 5 matching bases. Germline V gene lookup returns CDR1 DFQATT and CDR2 SNEGSKA (reference sequence). With 0 bases removed from V and 7 bases from J, the gap between germline ends came to 7 bases. CDR3 length equals 13 residues. CDR3 amino acids: CSARDRENSPLHF. CDR3 coding DNA: TGCAGTGCTAGAGACAGGGAGAATTCACCCCTCCACTTT.